This T cell receptor beta chain derives from a study of tissue T cells after allogeneic stem cell transplantation (dated by TCRdb to the early 2020s). The study in broad terms: The study profiled TCR beta repertoires in many tissues obtained from research autopsies of patients with and without GVHD, and also in mouse models of GVHD. The human arm was a prospective observational study without blinding or randomization.

Results the study describes overall, beyond this receptor: Only a few T cell clones appeared in more than one patient, yet motif-based clustering showed tissue-specific repertoire signatures that were shared between patients. The patient cohort was small and clinically heterogeneous, and sampling depth was acknowledged as a limitation. Within patients, how anatomically similar tissues were was a major factor shaping TCR repertoire composition, regardless of disease or transplant status. In both patients and mice, only a limited portion of the TCR repertoire detected in tissues was captured by blood and spleen T cells. The study did not establish which tissue TCRs were alloreactive or antigen-specific, and some clones may have been host cells that persisted.

Libraries were constructed by the immunoSEQ multiplex PCR assay. Adaptive Biotechnologies performed TCRbeta CDR3 sequencing at survey depth and reported CDR3 sequences, V/J genes, productive frequency, and template counts. TCR beta CDR3 regions were amplified from genomic DNA instead of RNA. Turning to the authors' computational methods: Jensen-Shannon divergence served to quantify pairwise repertoire overlap between tissues, with 0 meaning identical and 1 meaning complete divergence. Tissues were clustered by single-linkage agglomerative hierarchical clustering of pairwise JSD values and displayed as dendrograms. GLIPH2 was applied to all patient samples using simulation_depth 1000, kmer_min_depth 3, and cdr3_length_cutoff 8, and only groups with more than two unique CDR3s were retained. A standardized tissue-overlap score extrapolated Jaccard GLIPH-group overlap across patients to a standard repertoire size of 1000 clones. Linear mixed-effect models, with tissue included as a fixed effect and individual included as a random effect, were used to assess associations of diversity with clinical or experimental variables. In its TCRdb copy, this immuneACCESS table keeps in-frame sequences only and misses some clones. Where compared with another copy, unresolved V genes explain less than half of these, and the others have no known cause. The V and J calls and clone size were taken over from that table, and D and trimming were inferred from the DNA. This sample holds several thousand clones; under 55% were observed only once. Of the sample, 6% to 8.5% is held by the ten largest clones.

This clone is categorized as medium-sized (0.01 to 0.1%). What antigen it recognizes has not been identified. Gene names and germline sequences here are all drawn from mouse data. In light of the paper, this sample's time point label describes: mouse harvest day 7 after allogeneic transplant. Mouse grafts consisting of 10^7 T-cell-depleted bone marrow cells combined with 10^6 splenic CD5+ T cells were administered by tail vein injection. A major MHC-mismatch B6 (H2b) into BALB/c (H2d) model was used to model mouse GVHD, and tissues were profiled at day 7 or 14. On day 7 or 14 post-transplant, mouse tissues and retro-orbital blood were harvested with separate sterile tools for each animal, and livers were flushed before harvest. Before genomic DNA isolation with the DNeasy Blood & Tissue Kit, mouse tissues were minced using razor blades in buffered saline. The specimen sequenced was gut tissue. The origin of this receptor is a female BALB/c mouse given C57BL/6 T cells with graft-versus-host disease after an allogeneic hematopoietic cell transplant.

The CDR3 has the sequence CASSMGRGAQAPLF. CDR3 DNA, as far as it was read: TGTGCCAGCAGTATGGGCAGGGGCGCCCAGGCTCCGCTT. The sequence joins TRBV19 to TRBJ1-5; possibly the D gene is TRBD1, per 6 matching bases. With the read ending 1 residue before the CDR3 end, the germline J gene is used to fill in that end. From the cysteine up to the phenylalanine, the CDR3 has a length of 14 residues. The 39 bases shown cover part of the CDR3, and their frame starts at base 1. The V and J ends are trimmed by 2 bases and 6 bases, leaving 12 bases between them. Sequences FNHDT (CDR1) and SITEND (CDR2) are obtained from the germline V gene (reference sequence).